The clone carrying this T cell receptor beta chain was seen a handful of times. Only in-frame clones appear in the TCRdb table, and some are missing; sequencing was by immunoSEQ multiplex PCR. The data hold a few hundred thousand clones, with about 79% observed a single time. The sample is drawn from a study of blood T cell repertoires in COVID-19. V dropped 6 bases and J dropped 3; count of bases not matched to a gene: 6. Germline V lookup: CDR1 MNHEY, CDR2 SVGAGI. The CDR3 contains 14 residues. Sequencing was done on a sample of PBMCs or T cells enriched from blood (not recorded which). The chain combines TRBV6-5 with TRBJ2-7; TRBD1 aligns across 9 bases. The TCR comes from a woman aged 40 to 49 with acute COVID-19. The DNA for the CDR3 is TGTGCCAGCAGACCGGGACAGGGCAACTACGAGCAGTACTTC. This codes for CASRPGQGNYEQYF.